This T cell receptor beta chain derives from a study of T cells in localized non-small cell lung cancer. The table came from immunoSEQ multiplex PCR; TCRdb's copy has only in-frame clones and leaves some out. The table has some 64,000 clones, 90% seen once. This CDR3 contains 14 residues. Trimming took off 4 bases at V and 2 bases at J, with 12 bases between the two ends. From germline, CDR1 is MDHEN and CDR2 SYDVKM. J is TRBJ2-7 and V is TRBV28; tentatively, D is TRBD1 (5 bases). This TCR derives from a woman aged 35 to 70 with stage I lung adenocarcinoma. Specimen: peripheral blood, collected before any cancer treatment. For the CDR3, the DNA is TGTGCCAGCAGTTCCTGGACACCAGCCTACGAGCAGTACTTC. It codes for CASSSWTPAYEQYF.